Presented here are 15 T cell receptor beta chains from one specimen sequenced in a study of OX40 agonist ivuxolimab in advanced cancers. Sequenced by immunoSEQ multiplex PCR; TCRdb stores in-frame clones only, minus some. The table includes roughly 64,000 clones, roughly 80% detected once. The starting material was CD4+ or CD8+ T cells sorted from blood, obtained in a trial of the OX40 agonist ivuxolimab. The receptors shown here come from an adult with an advanced solid tumor such as melanoma, head and neck, liver or kidney cancer.

As for this clone: An end of the junction differs from the germline gene, which may be a read error. The chain carries TRBV7-7 and TRBJ2-1; weak D call: TRBD1 (6 bases). Germline lookup yields CDR1 SSHAT and CDR2 FNYEAQ (reference sequence). The CDR3 runs to 16 residues. The CDR3, as DNA: TGTGCTAGCAGCTTAGCTCTCTGGCAGGGGATGAATGAGCAGTTCTTC. It is translated as CASSLALWQGMNEQFF. Drawing the rest from reference TRBV7-7 and TRBJ2-1, the complete variable domain is GAGVSQSPRYKVTKRGQDVTLRCDPISSHATLYWYQQALGQGPEFLTYFNYEAQPDKSGLPSDRFSAERPEGSISTLTIQRTEQRDSAMYRCASSLALWQGMNEQFFGPGTRLTVL.

The V gene is TRBV6-1, the J gene TRBJ2-3, with D uncertain. The germline CDR1 and CDR2 sequences are MNHNS and SASEGT. With 2 bases removed from V and 0 bases from J, the gap between germline ends came to 9 bases. The CDR3 consists of 15 residues. CDR3 bases: TGTGCCAGCAGTGAAAGGCAGGCGAGCACAGATACGCAGTATTTT. Translation: CASSERQASTDTQYF.

This rearrangement joins TRBV9 to TRBJ2-1, with 8 nucleotides matching TRBD1. The germline CDR1 and CDR2 sequences are SGDLS and YYNGEE. Trimming cost V 0 bases and J 1 base; bases outside gene matches: 6. The CDR3 loop spans 17 amino acids. The CDR3 region has the DNA TGTGCCAGCAGCGTAGTAACAGGGGGTATGTCCTACAATGAGCAGTTCTTC. This sequence encodes CASSVVTGGMSYNEQFF.

The chain has TRBV6-4 and TRBJ2-7; TRBD2 matches at 12 bases. This CDR3 has 16 amino acids. Germline V lookup: CDR1 MRHNA, CDR2 SNTAGT. The V and J ends lost 7 bases and 5 bases, in that order; junction bases with no gene match: 12. The CDR3 coding sequence is TGTGCCAGCATGATGAGGCTAGCGGGGGGGCCCGACGAGCAGTACTTC. Protein product: CASMMRLAGGPDEQYF.

This clone was recorded only once. This chain uses TRBV25-1 with TRBJ1-2; TRBD1 might be the D (6 bases). V was clipped by 3 bases and J by 7 bases, with 18 bases between them. The CDR3 covers 15 residues. Per the germline V gene, CDR1 is MGHDK and CDR2 is SYGVNS. The CDR3, as DNA: TGTGCCAGCAGTGATGATCGGCAGGGGTCTGCTGGCTACACCTTC. Encoded protein: CASSDDRQGSAGYTF.

The chain uses TRBV2 and TRBJ1-2; tentatively, D is TRBD1 (5 bases). Trimming shortened V by 3 bases and J by 3 bases, and 8 bases separated the two germline ends. There are 13 residues in the CDR3. Germline V lookup: CDR1 SNHLY, CDR2 FYNNEI. DNA for the CDR3: TGTGCCAGCAGTGAGACGACAGACTATGGCTACACCTTC. Protein product: CASSETTDYGYTF.

V is TRBV29-1 and J is TRBJ1-2; maybe TRBD1 (5 bases). With 7 bases removed from V and 4 bases from J, the gap between germline ends came to 16 bases. CDR1 is SQVTM and CDR2 is ANQGSEA in the germline V gene. The CDR3 spans 13 residues. This CDR3 is CSARQSSLYGYTF. The CDR3 DNA is TGCAGCGCTCGACAGAGCTCTCTCTATGGCTACACCTTC.

This clone was detected once. The rearrangement uses TRBV29-1 and TRBJ2-3; 9 nucleotides match TRBD2. From germline, CDR1 is SQVTM and CDR2 ANQGSEA. This CDR3 spans 15 amino acids. Losses at the gene ends were 1 base for V and 2 bases for J; bases not matched to a gene: 4. The CDR3 reads CSVEGPSGITDTQYF. CDR3 in DNA: TGCAGCGTTGAAGGTCCTAGCGGGATCACAGATACGCAGTATTTT.

The CDR3 reads CAISDGRGVDNEQFF. The CDR3, as DNA: TGTGCCATCAGTGACGGGCGGGGAGTTGACAATGAGCAGTTCTTC. This chain uses TRBV10-3 with TRBJ2-1, with D possibly matching TRBD2 (6 bases). V was shortened by 3 bases and J by 5 bases, with 14 bases between the two germline ends. In germline, CDR1 is ENHRY, CDR2 SYGVKD. The CDR3 spans 15 residues.

V is TRBV6-1 and J is TRBJ2-1; no firm D call. The germline CDR1 and CDR2 sequences are MNHNS and SASEGT. V gave up 10 bases and J gave up 0 bases, with 16 bases separating them. The CDR3 length is 15 residues. In nucleotides, the CDR3 is TGTGCCAACGGCCCTCCTACGAGCTCCTACAATGAGCAGTTCTTC. This encodes CANGPPTSSYNEQFF.

This chain joins TRBV6-1 and TRBJ1-2, with D hard to call. Looked up from germline, CDR1 is MNHNS and CDR2 is SASEGT. Trimming removed 2 bases from V and 3 bases from J, with 7 bases in between. The CDR3 totals 13 residues. This CDR3 is CASSEQADYGYTF. The CDR3 DNA sequence: TGTGCCAGCAGTGAACAGGCAGACTATGGCTACACCTTC.

At least ten counts were recorded for this clone. The V call is TRBV11-2, the J call TRBJ2-7; D is unclear. The CDR3 has 14 amino acids. CDR1 SGHAT and CDR2 FQNNGV come from the germline V gene. The V end lost 5 bases, the J end lost 2 bases, and 13 bases lay between the germline ends. In DNA, the CDR3 is TGTGCCAGCAGCGAAGTCTCCTACACCTACGAGCAGTACTTC. Translating it yields CASSEVSYTYEQYF.

The gene calls are TRBV7-6 and TRBJ2-5; 9 bases are a match to TRBD1. CDR3 length: 16 residues. CDR1 and CDR2 (germline): SGHVS, FNYEAQ. V was pared by 1 base and J by 5 bases, with 8 bases of the junction left unmatched. In DNA, the CDR3 is TGTGCCAGCAGCTTAGAATCACAGGGGGCGGGGGAGACCCAGTACTTC. Protein sequence: CASSLESQGAGETQYF.

This chain uses TRBV4-1 with TRBJ2-5; TRBD1 aligns across 7 bases. Germline CDR1 MGHRA, CDR2 YSYEKL. CDR3 length equals 17 residues. V shed 0 bases, J shed 5 bases, and the junction held 12 bases outside the gene matches. CDR3 bases: TGCGCCAGCAGCCAAGAGGGTGCGAGAAGGGGGCGGGAGACCCAGTACTTC. It encodes CASSQEGARRGRETQYF.

The chain joins TRBV6-1 to TRBJ1-2, with TRBD1 matching over 11 bases. V shed 4 bases, J shed 8 bases, and the junction held 6 bases outside the gene matches. CDR1 and CDR2 (germline): MNHNS, SASEGT. The CDR3 is made up of 14 amino acids. The CDR3 reads CASSAGQGAGGYTF. The CDR3 nucleotides read TGTGCCAGCAGTGCCGGACAGGGGGCTGGGGGCTACACCTTC.